Below, 30 T cell receptor beta chains from the same sample are listed, as sequenced in a study of early stage breast cancer tumors. Method: immunoSEQ multiplex PCR; TCRdb's copy keeps in-frame clones and lacks some. The data hold over 25,000 clones, with roughly 50% observed a single time. Source material: breast tumor tissue. These receptors were obtained from a person aged 50 to 59 with breast cancer.

This rearrangement joins TRBV14 to TRBJ2-7; D is uncertain. This CDR3 spans 13 amino acids. CDR1 SGHDN and CDR2 FVKESK come from the germline V gene. The V and J ends lost 3 bases and 2 bases respectively, with 8 bases between them. The CDR3 region has the DNA TGTGCCAGCAGCCAGTCCACGCCCTACGAGCAGTACTTC. This translates into CASSQSTPYEQYF.

The genes are TRBV18 and TRBJ1-1; 10 bases match TRBD1. This CDR3 contains 16 residues. The J segment lost 0 bases and the V segment lost 6 bases, leaving 7 bases of the junction unmatched. Germline V CDR1 and CDR2: KGHSH, LQKENI. The DNA of the CDR3 is TGTGCCAGCTCCCTCGGGACAGGGGCCATGAACACTGAAGCTTTCTTT. Its protein product is CASSLGTGAMNTEAFF.

This chain connects TRBV5-4 to TRBJ2-1; 7 positions match TRBD2. The CDR3 runs 18 residues. Germline V gene data show CDR1 as SGHNT and CDR2 as YYREEE (reference sequence). Trimming removed 0 bases from V and 4 bases from J; junction bases left unmatched: 13. Written as DNA, the CDR3 is TGTGCCAGCAGCTTGGTATGGGCTAGCGGATATCAATACAATGAGCAGTTCTTC. This translates into CASSLVWASGYQYNEQFF.

In the case of this clone: The same CDR3 can be traced to other DNA sequences in this sample. The CDR3 spells CAISESGRAGETQYF. Here the CDR3 DNA reads TGTGCCATCAGTGAAAGCGGGAGGGCCGGGGAGACCCAGTACTTC. V usage is TRBV10-3 and J usage is TRBJ2-5; 10 bases align to TRBD2. CDR1 is ENHRY, CDR2 SYGVKD, per germline. The CDR3 sequence is 15 residues long. The J segment lost 5 bases and the V segment lost 3 bases, leaving 6 bases of the junction unmatched.

A few counts support this clone. V usage is TRBV5-4 and J usage is TRBJ2-1; D unresolved. The germline V gene encodes CDR1 SGHNT and CDR2 YYREEE (reference sequence). The CDR3 covers 13 residues. The ends were cut back, 1 base at V and 5 bases at J, with 7 bases in the middle. The CDR3 loop is CASSLFSDNEQFF. CDR3 DNA sequence: TGTGCCAGCAGCTTGTTTTCAGACAATGAGCAGTTCTTC.

V gene TRBV7-2 combines with J gene TRBJ1-2; D is uncertain. Between the trimmed V and J ends, which lost 1 base and 5 bases, there was a span of 8 bases. CDR3 length equals 13 residues. In germline, CDR1 is SGHTA, CDR2 FQGNSA. The CDR3 here is CASSLGVRYGYTF. The CDR3 nucleotides are TGTGCCAGCAGCTTAGGCGTGAGATATGGCTACACCTTC.

This chain joins TRBV10-3 and TRBJ2-6, with D possibly TRBD1 on 6 matching bases. The CDR3 is 14 amino acids. Per the germline V gene, CDR1 is ENHRY and CDR2 is SYGVKD. V dropped 7 bases and J dropped 4 bases, with 11 bases sitting between them. The CDR3 is CAITAGVGANVLTF. Here the CDR3 DNA reads TGTGCCATCACGGCAGGGGTCGGGGCCAACGTCCTGACTTTC.

This clone was recorded at least ten times. Other DNA variants within this sample encode the same CDR3. The rearrangement uses TRBV18 and TRBJ2-5; no reliable D call. From germline, CDR1 is KGHSH and CDR2 LQKENI. V dropped 6 bases and J dropped 0 bases, with 5 bases sitting between them. The length of the CDR3 is 12 residues. CDR3 protein: CASSPYQETQYF. The CDR3 bases are TGTGCCAGCTCTCCCTACCAAGAGACCCAGTACTTC.

The CDR3 coding sequence is TGCAGCGTTGAAGAGGGGGCCAATACGCAGTATTTT. It codes for CSVEEGANTQYF. The chain joins TRBV29-1 to TRBJ2-3, with D perhaps matching TRBD1 (6 bases). This CDR3 has 12 amino acids. Between the trimmed V and J ends, which lost 0 bases and 7 bases, there was a span of 8 bases. The germline V gene has CDR1 SQVTM and CDR2 ANQGSEA.

The chain employs TRBV7-9 and TRBJ1-1; 8 bases align to TRBD1. Germline V lookup: CDR1 SEHNR, CDR2 FQNEAQ (reference sequence). Trimming removed 5 bases from V and 10 bases from J; junction bases left unmatched: 9. The CDR3 is 13 residues long. CDR3 DNA sequence: TGTGCCAGCAGCAGTACCACCGGGACAGGAGCTTTCTTT. Translated, it gives CASSSTTGTGAFF.

The J gene is TRBJ2-7, the V gene TRBV2, with D tentatively TRBD2 (6 bases). Germline CDR1 SNHLY, CDR2 FYNNEI. The V end lost 5 bases, the J end lost 12 bases, and 14 bases lay between the germline ends. There are 11 residues in the CDR3. This CDR3 reads CASSPLRDLYF. CDR3 in DNA: TGTGCCAGCAGTCCTCTCCGGGACTTGTACTTC.

This chain joins TRBV2 and TRBJ2-5; TRBD1 might be the D (6 bases). V was shortened by 1 base and J by 2 bases, with 8 bases between the two germline ends. Looked up from germline, CDR1 is SNHLY and CDR2 is FYNNEI. The CDR3 contains 14 residues. The CDR3 here is CASSEGQVQETQYF. The DNA of the CDR3 is TGTGCCAGCAGTGAAGGACAGGTGCAAGAGACCCAGTACTTC.

This clone was seen more than once but under ten times. The chain is built from TRBV5-1 and TRBJ2-5; D remains unclear. CDR3 length: 15 amino acids. Trimming removed 0 bases from V and 6 bases from J, with 15 bases in between. Germline V gene lookup returns CDR1 SGHRS and CDR2 YFSETQ. The CDR3 DNA reads as TGCGCCAGCAGCTTGGATGAAGGGTCCCGAAAGACCCAGTACTTC. It codes for CASSLDEGSRKTQYF.

The V gene is TRBV7-2, the J gene TRBJ2-4, with no clear D. V lost 1 base and J 6 bases, leaving 4 bases between the germline ends. The CDR3 contains 12 residues. Germline CDR1 reads SGHTA; CDR2 reads FQGNSA. CDR3 loop: CASSLGLNIQYF. The CDR3 DNA follows: TGTGCCAGCAGCTTAGGGCTAAACATTCAGTACTTC.

The chain employs TRBV25-1 and TRBJ2-2; 13 positions agree with TRBD2. V gave up 6 bases and J gave up 5 bases; unmatched junction bases: 6. The germline V gene encodes CDR1 MGHDK and CDR2 SYGVNS. The CDR3 runs to 16 residues. CDR3 sequence: CASSGTSGTPTGELFF. CDR3 nucleotides: TGTGCCAGCAGCGGGACTAGCGGGACACCGACCGGGGAGCTGTTTTTT.

V and J are TRBV30 and TRBJ2-2; 10 nucleotides align to TRBD1. This CDR3 comprises 15 residues. The germline V gene encodes CDR1 GTSNPN and CDR2 SVGIG (reference sequence). V was pared by 4 bases and J by 7 bases, with 9 bases of the junction left unmatched. The CDR3 DNA is TGTGCCTGGAATCTAGACAGGGGGCATAGCGGGGAGCTGTTTTTT. Its protein is CAWNLDRGHSGELFF.

This clone was found a few times. The chain uses TRBV5-4 and TRBJ2-1; TRBD2 agrees at 9 bases. Unmatched junction bases numbered 17, after V lost 4 bases and J lost 0 bases. The CDR3 totals 20 residues. Per the germline V gene, CDR1 is SGHNT and CDR2 is YYREEE (reference sequence). CDR3 sequence (DNA): TGTGCCAGCAGCCCCCGGGCGGGCGGGAGGGCCTCCAGCTCCTACAATGAGCAGTTCTTC. The encoded protein is CASSPRAGGRASSSYNEQFF.

The chain links TRBV11-2 to TRBJ2-3, with D maybe TRBD1 (6 bases). This CDR3 comprises 15 residues. The ends were cut back, 6 bases at V and 3 bases at J, with 16 bases in the middle. Per the germline V gene, CDR1 is SGHAT and CDR2 is FQNNGV. The CDR3 coding sequence is TGTGCCAGCAGGGCGTCAGGGGTTGGGACAGATACGCAGTATTTT. It is translated as CASRASGVGTDTQYF. The complete variable domain, with remaining parts taken from reference TRBV11-2 and TRBJ2-3, reads EAGVAQSPRYKIIEKRQSVAFWCNPISGHATLYWYQQILGQGPKLLIQFQNNGVVDDSQLPKDRFSAERLKGVDSTLKIQPAKLEDSAVYLCASRASGVGTDTQYFGPGTRLTVL.

The chain recombines TRBV7-3 with TRBJ2-1, with D perhaps matching TRBD1 (5 bases). The CDR3 contains 14 residues. CDR1 is SGHTA and CDR2 is FQGTGA in the germline V gene. V lost 5 bases and J lost 4, with 12 bases in between. The DNA of the CDR3 is TGTGCCAGCAGCCCTACCCGACAGTACAATGAGCAGTTCTTC. Its protein is CASSPTRQYNEQFF.

This clone came up once. This chain links TRBV7-9 with TRBJ2-7; TRBD2 might be the D (6 bases). The V and J ends lost 0 bases and 4 bases respectively, with 10 bases between them. Germline CDR1 reads SEHNR; CDR2 reads FQNEAQ (reference sequence). This CDR3 is 14 amino acids long. CDR3: CASSLAGSGYEQYF. As DNA, the CDR3 is TGTGCCAGCAGCTTAGCGGGTAGCGGTTACGAGCAGTACTTC.

This clone was recorded only once. V and J are TRBV9 and TRBJ2-3; D unresolved. CDR1 and CDR2 (germline): SGDLS, YYNGEE. The germline V and J ends were trimmed by 4 bases and 0 bases, with 12 bases remaining between them. The CDR3 contains 15 residues. CDR3 in amino acids: CASSPLAVSTDTQYF. In DNA, the CDR3 is TGTGCCAGCAGCCCGTTGGCGGTTAGCACAGATACGCAGTATTTT.

This sequence joins TRBV4-2 and TRBJ2-7; TRBD2 might be the D (7 bases). The CDR3 is 14 residues long. V shed 4 bases and J shed 0 bases, with 10 bases lying between them. Germline V gene sequence: CDR1 LGHNA, CDR2 YNFKEQ. The CDR3 region has the DNA TGTGCCAGCAGCCCGGGGGGCGACTCCTACGAGCAGTACTTC. Protein: CASSPGGDSYEQYF.

This clone has a handful of counts. The chain combines TRBV6-5 with TRBJ2-7; TRBD2 matches at 7 bases. Germline lookup yields CDR1 MNHEY and CDR2 SVGAGI. This CDR3 comprises 15 residues. With 0 bases clipped from V and 2 bases from J, the junction kept 4 bases outside the gene matches. CDR3 in DNA: TGTGCCAGCAGTTACTCTGCGGGAGACCCCTACGAGCAGTACTTC. Translation: CASSYSAGDPYEQYF.

V usage is TRBV7-2 and J usage is TRBJ2-7, with a tentative D call TRBD1 (5 bases). Germline CDR1 and CDR2: SGHTA and FQGNSA. With 2 bases removed from V and 7 bases from J, the gap between germline ends came to 18 bases. CDR3 size: 15 residues. The CDR3 reads CASSLIRTSVKEQYF. CDR3 nucleotide sequence: TGTGCCAGCAGCTTAATAAGGACATCCGTCAAGGAGCAGTACTTC.

This chain joins TRBV6-1 and TRBJ2-3; 11 nucleotides line up with TRBD2. Germline V gene lookup returns CDR1 MNHNS and CDR2 SASEGT. Trimming at V came to 6 bases and at J to 4 bases, leaving 3 bases not matched to a gene. This CDR3 comprises 14 residues. The CDR3 reads CASSLAGGADTQYF. The CDR3 DNA reads as TGTGCCAGCAGCCTAGCGGGAGGCGCAGATACGCAGTATTTT.

The chain carries TRBV5-1 and TRBJ2-3; weak D call: TRBD2 (6 bases). This CDR3 comprises 14 residues. Between the trimmed V and J ends, which lost 0 bases and 6 bases, there was a span of 11 bases. Per germline, CDR1 SGHRS and CDR2 YFSETQ. The CDR3 loop is CASSLGTGVDTQYF. The CDR3 DNA sequence: TGCGCCAGCAGCTTGGGGACGGGAGTTGATACGCAGTATTTT.

This clone was counted many times. CDR3 sequence: CASSQVKDYGYTF. The CDR3 DNA reads as TGTGCCAGCAGCCAAGTGAAAGACTATGGCTACACCTTC. The V gene is TRBV14, the J gene TRBJ1-2; D is undetermined. Germline V gene lookup returns CDR1 SGHDN and CDR2 FVKESK. V was pared by 1 base and J by 3 bases, with 6 bases between. CDR3 length: 13 residues.

The chain has TRBV5-1 and TRBJ2-7, with 8 positions matching TRBD2. The CDR3 has 14 residues. V was clipped by 1 base and J by 6 bases; unmatched bases: 6. Germline V gene lookup returns CDR1 SGHRS and CDR2 YFSETQ. The CDR3 protein is CASSLTTSGVEQYF. The CDR3 DNA follows: TGCGCCAGCAGCTTGACAACTAGCGGTGTCGAGCAGTACTTC.

The V and J genes are TRBV2 and TRBJ1-1, with 8 positions matching TRBD1. V gave up 5 bases and J gave up 2 bases; unmatched junction bases: 10. CDR1 is SNHLY, CDR2 FYNNEI, per germline. The CDR3 is made up of 16 amino acids. CDR3: CASSNTYRGENTEAFF. CDR3 sequence (DNA): TGTGCCAGCAGTAATACCTACAGGGGGGAAAACACTGAAGCTTTCTTT.

This clone was counted only a few times. Additional DNA sequences in this sample encode the identical CDR3. The V and J genes are TRBV9 and TRBJ2-7, with D unresolved. From germline, CDR1 is SGDLS and CDR2 YYNGEE. This CDR3 spans 13 amino acids. V lost 4 bases to trimming and J lost 3 bases, with 11 bases between them. The CDR3 DNA follows: TGTGCCAGCAGCCCCCCCCTAGGCTACGAGCAGTACTTC. Translated, it gives CASSPPLGYEQYF.